This T cell receptor (beta chain) was captured by sequencing in a study of vaccination and CD4 T cells after COVID-19. Study-level background: Control cultures, each given a CEFX pool, an HIV-1 Nef pool, or no peptide, were included. Study-level results: A relatively small number of convalescent patients were studied, and no early post-infection timepoints were included.

As concerns this clonotype: Its matching antigen is unknown.

The CDR3 is 15 amino acids. The junction had 4 bases not matched to a gene; V was cut back by 5 bases and J by 4 bases. Per the germline V gene, CDR1 is MNHEY and CDR2 is SVGEGT. Treatment here: approximately 9-day PBMC culture with coronavirus spike peptide pools or control peptides (ViraFEST assay). The study sequenced cultured CD4+ T cell DNA using the Oncomine TCR Beta short-read assay. TCRdb reprocessed the PCR reads via MiXCR and lists one record per CDR3 protein. Here the sample spans about 20,000 distinct CDR3 sequences, around 50% being singletons. V is TRBV6-2 or TRBV6-3 and J is TRBJ2-2; 10 nucleotides match TRBD1. The sequence was obtained from a human donor who had recovered from COVID-19. The sequenced sample was CD4+ T cells from blood, cultured in vitro. The CDR3: CASSLGTGVTGELFF. The CDR3 coding sequence is TGTGCCAGCAGTCTTGGGACAGGGGTCACCGGGGAGCTGTTTTTT.